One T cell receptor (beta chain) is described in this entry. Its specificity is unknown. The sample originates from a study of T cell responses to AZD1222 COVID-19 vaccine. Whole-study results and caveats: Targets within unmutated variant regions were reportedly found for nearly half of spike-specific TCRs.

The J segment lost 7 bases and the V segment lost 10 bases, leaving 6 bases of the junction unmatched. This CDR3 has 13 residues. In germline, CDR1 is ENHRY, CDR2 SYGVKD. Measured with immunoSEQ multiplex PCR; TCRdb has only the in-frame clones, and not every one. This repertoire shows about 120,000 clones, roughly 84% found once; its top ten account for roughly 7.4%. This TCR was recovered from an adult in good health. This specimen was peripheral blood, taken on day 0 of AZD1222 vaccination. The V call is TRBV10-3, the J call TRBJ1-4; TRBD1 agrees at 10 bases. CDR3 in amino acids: CASSTGGVEKLFF. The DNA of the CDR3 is TGTGCCAGCTCGACAGGGGGCGTTGAAAAACTGTTTTTT.